The 3 T cell receptor beta chains below come from one sample, sequenced in a study of Ad26.COV2.S vaccination and SARS-CoV-2 variants. Treatment meaning: around 19 received Ad26.COV2.S at low or high dose, single or two shots; about 5 received placebo; per-sample allocation not given. Day 63 after the first vaccine or placebo injection was the time point for sampling. Some clones are missing from TCRdb's copy, which holds only in-frame ones; the method was immunoSEQ multiplex PCR. The sample carries about 440,000 clones, 90% recorded once. The sequencing here drew on peripheral blood, taken in a trial of Ad26.COV2.S vaccine versus placebo. Source of these receptors: a person aged 18-65 years who received the Ad26.COV2.S COVID-19 vaccine or a placebo.

This clone was seen a single time. The rearrangement uses TRBV11-2 and TRBJ2-2; possible D gene TRBD2, 5 bases. This CDR3 comprises 14 residues. Germline V lookup: CDR1 SGHAT, CDR2 FQNNGV. Trimming took 8 bases from V and 6 from J, leaving 16 bases between them. The CDR3 DNA sequence: TGTGCCAGCGCCCTCGCGGGTTCATCCGGGGAGCTGTTTTTT. It is translated as CASALAGSSGELFF.

The gene calls are TRBV28 and TRBJ2-7; 11 nucleotides agree with TRBD1. CDR1 is MDHEN, CDR2 SYDVKM, per germline. With V trimmed by 4 bases and J by 5 bases, 10 bases remained unmatched. CDR3 size: 16 residues. The CDR3 here is CASSSPAGTGGDEQYF. Written as DNA, the CDR3 is TGTGCCAGCAGTTCCCCGGCCGGGACAGGGGGGGACGAGCAGTACTTC.

The gene calls are TRBV5-6 and TRBJ2-7; D call uncertain. CDR3 length: 12 amino acids. Germline V gene data show CDR1 as SGHDT and CDR2 as YYEEEE. V was pared by 4 bases and J by 4 bases, with 9 bases between. The CDR3 bases are TGTGCCAGCAGCCGCACAGAGTACGAGCAGTACTTC. This codes for CASSRTEYEQYF.